Below are 21 T cell receptor beta chains sequenced from a single sample in a study of control samples from healthy donors and cancer patients. Generated by immunoSEQ multiplex PCR, the TCRdb table keeps only in-frame clones and is missing some. Of tens of thousands of clones in the sample, roughly 89% were seen once. Sequencing was done on a sample of PBMCs. The receptors were gathered from a man aged 50-59 years with lung cancer.

The V gene is TRBV7-9, the J gene TRBJ2-7; 8 bases line up with TRBD1. V lost 5 bases and J lost 5; bases outside the gene matches: 5. CDR1 SEHNR and CDR2 FQNEAQ come from the germline V gene (reference sequence). The CDR3 contains 13 residues. This chain's CDR3 is CASSPGGWDEQYF. The DNA for the CDR3 is TGTGCCAGCAGCCCAGGGGGCTGGGACGAGCAGTACTTC.

The chain is built from TRBV15 and TRBJ1-6; the D is unclear. V was cut by 1 base and J by 0 bases, with 10 bases left in between. The CDR3 is 17 residues long. Per germline, CDR1 LNHNV and CDR2 YYDKDF (reference sequence). CDR3 amino acids: CATSRGHGDSYNSPLHF. Written as DNA, the CDR3 is TGTGCCACCAGCAGAGGACACGGGGACTCCTATAATTCACCCCTCCACTTT. Full variable domain (outside the CDR3, taken from reference TRBV15 and TRBJ1-6): DAMVIQNPRYQVTQFGKPVTLSCSQTLNHNVMYWYQQKSSQAPKLLFHYYDKDFNNEADTPDNFQSRRPNTSFCFLDIRSPGLGDTAMYLCATSRGHGDSYNSPLHFGNGTRLTVT.

The genes are TRBV5-6 and TRBJ1-2; perhaps TRBD1 as D (6 bases). The length of the CDR3 is 16 residues. The V gene's germline CDR1 is SGHDT and CDR2 YYEEEE. V lost 1 base to trimming and J lost 3 bases, with 16 bases between them. The CDR3 DNA follows: TGTGCCAGCAGCTTGAGGGACAAGGGCCTCTACTATGGCTACACCTTC. Amino acids: CASSLRDKGLYYGYTF.

This clone was observed once. The gene calls are TRBV9 and TRBJ2-1; 11 bases match TRBD2. V lost 4 bases, J lost 5 bases, and 2 bases stayed unmatched. CDR3 length equals 14 residues. Germline V gene lookup returns CDR1 SGDLS and CDR2 YYNGEE. The CDR3 coding sequence is TGTGCCAGCAGCCTAGCGGGGGGCCACAATGAGCAGTTCTTC. Translating it yields CASSLAGGHNEQFF.

The CDR3 protein is CASSARVSRRGTDTQYF. The CDR3 nucleotides are TGTGCCAGCAGCGCAAGAGTCTCGCGGCGAGGCACAGATACGCAGTATTTT. The chain is built from TRBV7-9 and TRBJ2-3; D gene ambiguous. The CDR3 extends over 17 amino acids. V was cut by 5 bases and J by 1 base, with 19 bases left in between. CDR1 is SEHNR and CDR2 is FQNEAQ in the germline V gene (reference sequence).

The V call is TRBV10-2, the J call TRBJ1-2; D is unresolved. This CDR3 has 13 amino acids. CDR1 and CDR2 (germline): WSHSY, SAAADI. Trimming removed 3 bases from V and 8 bases from J, with 13 bases in between. The DNA of the CDR3 is TGCGCCAGCAGTGACGGAGCAGAGCAAGGCTACACCTTC. Its translation: CASSDGAEQGYTF.

V is TRBV5-1 and J is TRBJ2-3; possibly TRBD1 for D (6 bases). Germline loops: CDR1 SGHRS, CDR2 YFSETQ. V dropped 4 bases and J dropped 2 bases, with 11 bases sitting between them. The CDR3 spans 14 residues. The CDR3 coding sequence is TGCGCCAGCAGCATCAGGGGAAACACAGATACGCAGTATTTT. Amino acid sequence: CASSIRGNTDTQYF.

The V and J genes are TRBV11-3 and TRBJ2-1, with 14 bases identical to TRBD2. The CDR3 length is 15 residues. J was trimmed by 10 bases and V by 3 bases; bases with no gene match: 5. In germline, CDR1 is SGHNT, CDR2 YENEEA. CDR3 in DNA: TGTGCCAGCAGCTTCGGGACTAGCGGGGGACGGGAGCAGTTCTTC. It encodes CASSFGTSGGREQFF.

The chain combines TRBV19 with TRBJ1-2; weak D call: TRBD1 (5 bases). CDR3 length equals 13 residues. Germline V CDR1 and CDR2: LNHDA, SQIVND (reference sequence). Between the trimmed V and J ends, which lost 5 bases and 6 bases, there was a span of 13 bases. In DNA, the CDR3 is TGTGCCAGTAGTCCGGTGGCAGGGAATGGCTACACCTTC. Protein product: CASSPVAGNGYTF.

CDR3 residues: CASSGQGASEAFF. The DNA for the CDR3 is TGCGCCAGCAGTGGGCAGGGCGCTTCCGAAGCTTTCTTT. The chain employs TRBV10-2 and TRBJ1-1; perhaps TRBD1 as D (5 bases). This CDR3 region has 13 residues. V lost 4 bases and J 8 bases, leaving 14 bases between the germline ends. In germline, CDR1 is WSHSY, CDR2 SAAADI.

The chain joins TRBV7-2 to TRBJ1-2; tentatively, D is TRBD1 (5 bases). CDR3 length equals 15 residues. V was trimmed by 5 bases and J by 4 bases, leaving 17 bases between them. Germline CDR1 reads SGHTA; CDR2 reads FQGNSA. The CDR3 loop reads CASSPDGSGGYGYTF. CDR3 DNA: TGTGCCAGCAGCCCCGACGGATCGGGGGGCTATGGCTACACCTTC. Drawing the rest from reference TRBV7-2 and TRBJ1-2, the complete variable domain is GAGVSQSPSNKVTEKGKDVELRCDPISGHTALYWYRQSLGQGLEFLIYFQGNSAPDKSGLPSDRFSAERTGGSVSTLTIQRTQQEDSAVYLCASSPDGSGGYGYTFGSGTRLTVV.

Details on this clone: The junction departs from germline at one end; a sequencing error may be responsible. The genes are TRBV7-7 and TRBJ2-1, with D perhaps matching TRBD1 (5 bases). This CDR3 is built from 13 residues. Germline V gene sequence: CDR1 SSHAT, CDR2 FNYEAQ (reference sequence). The DNA for the CDR3 is TGTGCTAGCAGCTGGGGCCAAAACAATGAGCAGTTCTTC. Protein sequence: CASSWGQNNEQFF.

This clone was counted only a few times. The J gene is TRBJ2-2, the V gene TRBV21-1; TRBD2 is the table's D call and was not checked against the DNA. TRBV21-1 has pseudogene status. The CDR3 has 13 amino acids. The CDR3 DNA reads as TGTGCCATCTTAGGAGGAGGCACCGGGGAGCTGTTTTTT. This encodes CAILGGGTGELFF.

DNA for the CDR3: TGCGCCAGCAGCTTGGAGGGGGGTTTGAACACTGAAGCTTTCTTT. Protein sequence: CASSLEGGLNTEAFF. The chain uses TRBV5-1 and TRBJ1-1; perhaps TRBD1 as D (6 bases). CDR3 length: 15 amino acids. V lost 0 bases and J 0 bases, leaving 9 bases between the germline ends. The V gene's germline CDR1 is SGHRS and CDR2 YFSETQ.

CDR3 amino acids: CASSSRGGADSAGELFF. The CDR3 DNA reads as TGTGCCAGCAGCTCCCGGGGGGGGGCAGATTCGGCCGGGGAGCTGTTTTTT. V gene TRBV9 combines with J gene TRBJ2-2; TRBD2 matches at 8 bases. Germline V gene lookup returns CDR1 SGDLS and CDR2 YYNGEE. Trimming cost V 4 bases and J 6 bases; bases outside gene matches: 14. The CDR3 is 17 amino acids.

The genes are TRBV19 and TRBJ2-5; D is ambiguous. The CDR3 is 13 residues long. The V gene lost 2 bases and the J gene lost 1 base, with 5 bases spanning the gap. CDR1 and CDR2 (germline): LNHDA, SQIVND (reference sequence). CDR3 sequence reads: CASSIQVQETQYF. CDR3 sequence (DNA): TGTGCCAGTAGTATACAGGTCCAAGAGACCCAGTACTTC.

J is TRBJ1-2 and V is TRBV29-1, with a possible D match to TRBD1 (6 bases). Trimming took 6 bases from V and 2 from J, leaving 16 bases between them. Per the germline V gene, CDR1 is SQVTM and CDR2 is ANQGSEA. There are 14 residues in the CDR3. In nucleotides, the CDR3 is TGCAGCGTGGGGGGCAGGGGCGGAAACTATGGCTACACCTTC. Protein product: CSVGGRGGNYGYTF.

This chain connects TRBV5-6 to TRBJ2-2; D may be TRBD1 (5 bases). Germline V CDR1 and CDR2: SGHDT, YYEEEE. This CDR3 is 15 amino acids long. V gave up 1 base and J gave up 1 base, with 8 bases separating them. The CDR3 DNA reads as TGTGCCAGCAGCTTGCAGGGCCAGAACACCGGGGAGCTGTTTTTT. Protein sequence: CASSLQGQNTGELFF.

This chain joins TRBV28 and TRBJ1-6; the D gene is possibly TRBD1 (6 bases). The CDR3 contains 16 residues. Trimming removed 4 bases from V and 5 bases from J, with 15 bases in between. CDR1 is MDHEN and CDR2 is SYDVKM in the germline V gene. CDR3 bases: TGTGCCAGCAGTTCCGGCCCATCAGGGGATAATTCACCCCTCCACTTT. Translating it yields CASSSGPSGDNSPLHF. Full variable domain (outside the CDR3, taken from reference TRBV28 and TRBJ1-6): DVKVTQSSRYLVKRTGEKVFLECVQDMDHENMFWYRQDPGLGLRLIYFSYDVKMKEKGDIPEGYSVSREKKERFSLILESASTNQTSMYLCASSSGPSGDNSPLHFGNGTRLTVT.

The chain uses TRBV19 and TRBJ1-2, with D maybe TRBD1 (5 bases). In germline, CDR1 is LNHDA, CDR2 SQIVND (reference sequence). This CDR3 region has 15 residues. V lost 7 bases, J lost 4 bases, and 19 bases lay in between. The CDR3 region has the DNA TGTGCCAGTACCGCAATGGGGAGGGGTGGCTATGGCTACACCTTC. Protein sequence: CASTAMGRGGYGYTF.

This chain links TRBV6-6 with TRBJ1-5, with D possibly TRBD1 on 5 matching bases. The CDR3 loop spans 15 amino acids. The germline V gene has CDR1 MNHNY and CDR2 SVGAGI (reference sequence). Trimming left V 3 bases short and J 11 bases short, with 20 bases between. The DNA of the CDR3 is TGTGCCAGCAGTTATGCTCAGGGTCCTAATTTGTCCCAGCATTTT. Translated, it gives CASSYAQGPNLSQHF.